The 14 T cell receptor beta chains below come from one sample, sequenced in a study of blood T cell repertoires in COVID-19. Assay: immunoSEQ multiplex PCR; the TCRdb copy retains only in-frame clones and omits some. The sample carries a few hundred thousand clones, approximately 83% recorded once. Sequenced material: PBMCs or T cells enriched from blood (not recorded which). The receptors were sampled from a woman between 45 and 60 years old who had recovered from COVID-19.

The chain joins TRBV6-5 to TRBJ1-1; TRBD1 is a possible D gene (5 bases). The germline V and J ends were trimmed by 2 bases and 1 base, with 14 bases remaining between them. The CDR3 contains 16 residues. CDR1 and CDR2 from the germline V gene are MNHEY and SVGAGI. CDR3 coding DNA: TGTGCCAGCAGTTACGGGCGGGGCAGGGCGAACACTGAAGCTTTCTTT. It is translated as CASSYGRGRANTEAFF.

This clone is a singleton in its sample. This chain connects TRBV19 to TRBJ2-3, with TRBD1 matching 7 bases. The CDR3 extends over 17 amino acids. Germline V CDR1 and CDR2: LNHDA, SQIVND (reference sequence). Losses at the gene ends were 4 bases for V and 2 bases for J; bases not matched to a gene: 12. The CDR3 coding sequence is TGTGCCAGTAGTACCTCTGGACAGGCCCTCTTCACAGATACGCAGTATTTT. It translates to CASSTSGQALFTDTQYF.

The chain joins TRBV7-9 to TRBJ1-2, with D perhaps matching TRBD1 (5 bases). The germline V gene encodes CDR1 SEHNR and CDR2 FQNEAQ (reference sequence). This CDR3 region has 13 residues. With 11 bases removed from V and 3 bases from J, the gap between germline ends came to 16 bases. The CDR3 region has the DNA TGTGCCGCAGAACTTCAGGGATACTATGGCTACACCTTC. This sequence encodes CAAELQGYYGYTF.

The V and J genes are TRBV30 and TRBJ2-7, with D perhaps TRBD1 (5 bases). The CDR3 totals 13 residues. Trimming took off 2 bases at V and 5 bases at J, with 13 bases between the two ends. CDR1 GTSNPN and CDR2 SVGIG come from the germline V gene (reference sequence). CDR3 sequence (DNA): TGTGCCTGGAGTATGGGGATAGGGGACGAGCAGTACTTC. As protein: CAWSMGIGDEQYF.

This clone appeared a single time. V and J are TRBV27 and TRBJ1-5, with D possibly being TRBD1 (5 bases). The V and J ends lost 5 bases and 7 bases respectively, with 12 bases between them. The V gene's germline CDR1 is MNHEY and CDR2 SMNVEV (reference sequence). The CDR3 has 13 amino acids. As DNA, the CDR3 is TGTGCCAGCAGTACCCGGGGGGAACAGCCCCAGCATTTT. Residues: CASSTRGEQPQHF.

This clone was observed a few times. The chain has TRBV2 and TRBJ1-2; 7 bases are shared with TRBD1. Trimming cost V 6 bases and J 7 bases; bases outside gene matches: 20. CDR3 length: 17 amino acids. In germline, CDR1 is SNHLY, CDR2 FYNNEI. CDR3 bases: TGTGCCAGCAGCGCCACCTGGCTTAGGGGGCTTGAGGCTGGCTACACCTTC. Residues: CASSATWLRGLEAGYTF. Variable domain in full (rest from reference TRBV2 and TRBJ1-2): EPEVTQTPSHQVTQMGQEVILRCVPISNHLYFYWYRQILGQKVEFLVSFYNNEISEKSEIFDDQFSVERPDGSNFTLKIRSTKLEDSAMYFCASSATWLRGLEAGYTFGSGTRLTVV.

CDR3 nucleotides: TGTGCCAGCAGTCGAGAATTGGGAGGCCCGAATGAAAAACTGTTTTTT. It translates to CASSRELGGPNEKLFF. The rearrangement uses TRBV7-8 and TRBJ1-4; no firm D call. Trimming took off 6 bases at V and 5 bases at J, with 19 bases between the two ends. There are 16 residues in the CDR3. Germline assignment: CDR1 SGHVS and CDR2 FQNEAQ.

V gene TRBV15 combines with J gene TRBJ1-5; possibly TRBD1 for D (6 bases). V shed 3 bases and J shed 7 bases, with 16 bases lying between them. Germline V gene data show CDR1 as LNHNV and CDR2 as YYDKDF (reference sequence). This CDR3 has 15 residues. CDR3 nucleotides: TGTGCCACCAGCAGGGTAGGGGGGGGTAGGCAGCCCCAGCATTTT. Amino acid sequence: CATSRVGGGRQPQHF.

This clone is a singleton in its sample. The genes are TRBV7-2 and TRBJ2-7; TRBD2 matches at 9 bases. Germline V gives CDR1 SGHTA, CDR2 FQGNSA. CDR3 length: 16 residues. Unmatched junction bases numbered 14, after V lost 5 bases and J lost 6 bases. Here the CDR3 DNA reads TGTGCCAGCAGCATACCAGCGGGAGGACGTAAAAGCGAGCAGTACTTC. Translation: CASSIPAGGRKSEQYF.

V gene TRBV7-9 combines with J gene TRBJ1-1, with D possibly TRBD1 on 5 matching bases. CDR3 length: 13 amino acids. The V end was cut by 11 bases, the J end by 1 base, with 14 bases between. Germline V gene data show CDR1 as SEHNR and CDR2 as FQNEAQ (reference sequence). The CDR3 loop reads CAHRKQANTEAFF. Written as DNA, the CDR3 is TGTGCCCACAGGAAGCAAGCGAACACTGAAGCTTTCTTT.

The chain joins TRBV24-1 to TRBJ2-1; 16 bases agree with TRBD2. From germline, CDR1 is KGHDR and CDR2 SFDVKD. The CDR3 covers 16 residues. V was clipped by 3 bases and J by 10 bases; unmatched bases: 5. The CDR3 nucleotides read TGTGCCACCAGTGATGTGGGACTAGCGGGAGGGCAGGAGCAGTTCTTC. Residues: CATSDVGLAGGQEQFF.

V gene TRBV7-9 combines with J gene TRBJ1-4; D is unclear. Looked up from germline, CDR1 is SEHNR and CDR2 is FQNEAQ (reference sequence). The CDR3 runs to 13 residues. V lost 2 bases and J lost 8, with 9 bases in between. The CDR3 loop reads CASSLREAEKLFF. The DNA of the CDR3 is TGTGCCAGCAGCTTACGGGAGGCCGAAAAACTGTTTTTT. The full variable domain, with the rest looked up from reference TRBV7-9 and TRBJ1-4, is DTGVSQNPRHKITKRGQNVTFRCDPISEHNRLYWYRQTLGQGPEFLTYFQNEAQLEKSRLLSDRFSAERPKGSFSTLEIQRTEQGDSAMYLCASSLREAEKLFFGSGTQLSVL.

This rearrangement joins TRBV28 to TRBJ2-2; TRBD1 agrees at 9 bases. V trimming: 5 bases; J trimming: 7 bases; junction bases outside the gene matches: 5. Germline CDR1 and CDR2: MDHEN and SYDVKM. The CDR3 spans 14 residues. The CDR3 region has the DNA TGTGCCAGCAGTCCGACAGGGGGGAGCGGGGAGCTGTTTTTT. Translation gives CASSPTGGSGELFF.

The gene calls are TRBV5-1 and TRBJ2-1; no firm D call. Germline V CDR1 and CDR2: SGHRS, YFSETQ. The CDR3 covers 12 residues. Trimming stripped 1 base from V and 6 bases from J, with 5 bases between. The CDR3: CASSLTGNEQFF. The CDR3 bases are TGCGCCAGCAGCTTGACCGGCAATGAGCAGTTCTTC.